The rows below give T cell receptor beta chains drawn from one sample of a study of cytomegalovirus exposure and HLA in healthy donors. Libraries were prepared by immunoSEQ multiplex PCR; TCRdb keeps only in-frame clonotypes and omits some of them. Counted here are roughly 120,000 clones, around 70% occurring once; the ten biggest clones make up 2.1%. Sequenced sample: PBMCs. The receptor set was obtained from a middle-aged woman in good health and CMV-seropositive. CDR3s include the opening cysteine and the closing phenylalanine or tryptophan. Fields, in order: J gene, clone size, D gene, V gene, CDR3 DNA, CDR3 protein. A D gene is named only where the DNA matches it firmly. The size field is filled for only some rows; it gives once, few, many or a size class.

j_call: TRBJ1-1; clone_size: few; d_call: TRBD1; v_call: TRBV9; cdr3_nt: TGTGCCAGCAGCGTAGACCAGGGGGCGGGTGAAGCTTTCTTT; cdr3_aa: CASSVDQGAGEAFF
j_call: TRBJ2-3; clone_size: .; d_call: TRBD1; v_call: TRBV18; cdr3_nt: TGTGCCAGCTCACTCAGGACAGGGCACTCTAGCACAGATACGCAGTATTTT; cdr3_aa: CASSLRTGHSSTDTQYF
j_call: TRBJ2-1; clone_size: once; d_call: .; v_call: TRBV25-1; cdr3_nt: TGTGCCAGCAGTGAATTAGGCGGCGACTCCTACAATGAGCAGTTCTTC; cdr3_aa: CASSELGGDSYNEQFF
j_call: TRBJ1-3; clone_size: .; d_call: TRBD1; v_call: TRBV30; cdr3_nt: TGTGCCTGGAGTTCGGGACAGTTAAGTGTCGGAAACACCATATATTTT; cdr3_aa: CAWSSGQLSVGNTIYF
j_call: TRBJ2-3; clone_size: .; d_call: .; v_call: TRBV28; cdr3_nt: TGTGCCAGCAGTTCTCAGTTGACAGATACGCAGTATTTT; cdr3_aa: CASSSQLTDTQYF
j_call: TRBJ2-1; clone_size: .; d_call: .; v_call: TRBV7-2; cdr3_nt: TGTGCCAGCAGCTTCTCAGACAGCTACAATGAGCAGTTCTTC; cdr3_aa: CASSFSDSYNEQFF
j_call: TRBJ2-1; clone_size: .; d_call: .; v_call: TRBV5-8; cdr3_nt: TGTGCCAGCAGCCTCTCCGGGAGACCCTACAATGAGCAGTTCTTC; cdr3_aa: CASSLSGRPYNEQFF
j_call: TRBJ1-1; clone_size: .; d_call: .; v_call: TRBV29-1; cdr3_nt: TGCAGCATAAAACAGGGTTGGACTGAAGCTTTCTTT; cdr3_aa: CSIKQGWTEAFF
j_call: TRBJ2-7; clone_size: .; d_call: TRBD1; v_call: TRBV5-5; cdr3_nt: TGTGCCAGCAGCAGCGGGACAGGGGGATACGAGCAGTACTTC; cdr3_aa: CASSSGTGGYEQYF
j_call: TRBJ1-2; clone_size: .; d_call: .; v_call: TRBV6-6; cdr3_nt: TGTGCCAGCAGCCAAGGAGGGTTTGCCTATGGCTACACCTTC; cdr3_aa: CASSQGGFAYGYTF
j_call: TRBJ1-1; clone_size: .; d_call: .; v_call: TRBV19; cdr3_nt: TGTGCCAGTAGCCCCAGGGGTCGGACTGAAGCTTTCTTT; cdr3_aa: CASSPRGRTEAFF
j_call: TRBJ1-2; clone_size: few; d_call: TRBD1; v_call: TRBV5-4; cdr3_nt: TGTGCCAGCAGCGTGGGACAGGCGAGCTATGGCTACACCTTC; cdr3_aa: CASSVGQASYGYTF
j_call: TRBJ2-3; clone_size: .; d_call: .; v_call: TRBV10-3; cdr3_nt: TGTGCCATCAGTGGAGGGGGAAGCACAGATACGCAGTATTTT; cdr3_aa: CAISGGGSTDTQYF
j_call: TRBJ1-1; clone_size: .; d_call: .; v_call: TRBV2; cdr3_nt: TGTGCCAGCAGTCGACTGGGCACTGAAGCTTTCTTT; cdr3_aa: CASSRLGTEAFF
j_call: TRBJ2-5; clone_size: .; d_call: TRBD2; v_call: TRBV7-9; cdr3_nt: TGTGCCAGCAGTCAGGGACTAGCGGTTGAGTACCAAGAGACCCAGTACTTC; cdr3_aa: CASSQGLAVEYQETQYF
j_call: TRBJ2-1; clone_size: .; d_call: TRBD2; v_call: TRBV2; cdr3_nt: TGTGCCAGCAGGCGGACTAGCGCGATCTACAATGAGCAGTTCTTC; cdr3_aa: CASRRTSAIYNEQFF
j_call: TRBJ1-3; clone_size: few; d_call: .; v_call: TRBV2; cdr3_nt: TGTGCCAGCAGTGAAAGTCCCATACTCTCTGGAAACACCATATATTTT; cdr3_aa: CASSESPILSGNTIYF
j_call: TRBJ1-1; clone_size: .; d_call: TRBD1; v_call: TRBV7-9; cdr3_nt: TGTGCCAGCAGGGGACAGGGAGACACTGAAGCTTTCTTT; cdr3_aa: CASRGQGDTEAFF
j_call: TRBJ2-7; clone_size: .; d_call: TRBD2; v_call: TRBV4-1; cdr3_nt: TGCGCCAGCAGCCAAGATACTAGCGGGGGTTACTACGAGCAGTACTTC; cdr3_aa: CASSQDTSGGYYEQYF
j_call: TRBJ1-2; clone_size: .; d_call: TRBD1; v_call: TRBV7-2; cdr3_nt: TGTGCCAGCAGCTTAGGGCAGGGGGCGACTAATGGCTACACCTTC; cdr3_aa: CASSLGQGATNGYTF
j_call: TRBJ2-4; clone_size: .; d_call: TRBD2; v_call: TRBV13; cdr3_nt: TGTGCCAGCAGCTTAACGGGTAGCGGGGGGCAAAACATTCAGTACTTC; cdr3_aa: CASSLTGSGGQNIQYF
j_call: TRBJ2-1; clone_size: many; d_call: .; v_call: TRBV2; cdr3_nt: TGTGCCAGCAGCCCTTACAATGAGCAGTTCTTC; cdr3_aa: CASSPYNEQFF
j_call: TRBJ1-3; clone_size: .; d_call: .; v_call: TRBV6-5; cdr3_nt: TGTGCCAGCAGTTACGGGAGGTCAGGGACTGGAAACACCATATATTTT; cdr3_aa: CASSYGRSGTGNTIYF
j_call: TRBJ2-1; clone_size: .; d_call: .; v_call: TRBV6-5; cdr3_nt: TGTGCCAGCACCGCTGAGACAGACTACAATGAGCAGTTCTTC; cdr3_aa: CASTAETDYNEQFF
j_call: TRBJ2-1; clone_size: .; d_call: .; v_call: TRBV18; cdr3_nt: TGTGCCAGCTCCCCACTCCCCCAGTTCAATGAGCAGTTCTTC; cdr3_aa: CASSPLPQFNEQFF
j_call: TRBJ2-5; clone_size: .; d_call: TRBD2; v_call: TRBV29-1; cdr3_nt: TGCAGCGCCGCGACGACTAGCGGAGAGACCCAGTACTTC; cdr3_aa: CSAATTSGETQYF
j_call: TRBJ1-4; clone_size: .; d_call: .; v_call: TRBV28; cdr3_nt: TGTGCCAGCAATTACTGGGGGGAAAATGAAAAACTGTTTTTT; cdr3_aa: CASNYWGENEKLFF
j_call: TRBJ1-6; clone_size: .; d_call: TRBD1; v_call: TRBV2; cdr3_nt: TGTGCCAGCAGTGAAGAGCAGGGGGCAAGATCACCCCTCCACTTT; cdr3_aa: CASSEEQGARSPLHF
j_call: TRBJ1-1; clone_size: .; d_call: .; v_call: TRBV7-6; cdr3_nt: TGTGCCAGCAGGCAGGACTTATTGAACACTGAAGCTTTCTTT; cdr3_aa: CASRQDLLNTEAFF
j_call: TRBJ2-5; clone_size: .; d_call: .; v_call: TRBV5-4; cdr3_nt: TGTGCCAGCAGCTTGGTGGAGGGGTTGGAGACCCAGTACTTC; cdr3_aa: CASSLVEGLETQYF
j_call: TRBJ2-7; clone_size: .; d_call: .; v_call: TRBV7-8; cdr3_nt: TGTGCCAGCACAGCCGGGACAAAGGCCCACGAGCAGTACTTC; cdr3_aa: CASTAGTKAHEQYF
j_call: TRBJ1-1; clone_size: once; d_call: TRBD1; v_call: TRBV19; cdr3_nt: TGTGCCAGTAGGAATGGACAGGGCAGTGCCACTGAAGCTTTCTTT; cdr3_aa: CASRNGQGSATEAFF
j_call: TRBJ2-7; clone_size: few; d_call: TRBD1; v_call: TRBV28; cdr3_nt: TGTGCCAGCAGTTCTCCGGGACAGGGGGGTTACGAGCAGTACTTC; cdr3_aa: CASSSPGQGGYEQYF
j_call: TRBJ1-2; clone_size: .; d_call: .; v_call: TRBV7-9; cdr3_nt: TGTGCCAGCAGCTTTGTGGGGGGAGGAGGTGGCTACACCTTC; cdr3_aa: CASSFVGGGGGYTF
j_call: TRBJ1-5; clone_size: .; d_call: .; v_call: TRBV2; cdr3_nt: TGTGCCAGCAGTCACCCGACGGGGGGTTATAGCAATCAGCCCCAGCATTTT; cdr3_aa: CASSHPTGGYSNQPQHF
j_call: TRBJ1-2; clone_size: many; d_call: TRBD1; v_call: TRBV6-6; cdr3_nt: TGTGCCAGCAGTTCCACAGGGGTAATCGATGGCTACACCTTC; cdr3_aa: CASSSTGVIDGYTF
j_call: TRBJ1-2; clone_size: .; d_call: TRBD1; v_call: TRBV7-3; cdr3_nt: TGTGCCAGCAGCTTAACCGGCGGGGACAGAGCTAACTATGGCTACACCTTC; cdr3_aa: CASSLTGGDRANYGYTF
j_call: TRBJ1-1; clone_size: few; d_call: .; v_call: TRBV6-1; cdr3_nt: TGTGCCAGCAGTGAAAGTTCAGGCACTGAAGCTTTCTTT; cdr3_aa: CASSESSGTEAFF
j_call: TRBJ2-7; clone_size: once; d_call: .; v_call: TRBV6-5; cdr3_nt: TGTGCCAGCAGTTCCGGCAGGGTCTACGAGCAGTACTTC; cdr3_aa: CASSSGRVYEQYF
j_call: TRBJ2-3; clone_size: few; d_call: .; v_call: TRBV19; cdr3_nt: TGTGCCAGTAGTATAAACGGGGGGCGAGGCACAGATACGCAGTATTTT; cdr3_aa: CASSINGGRGTDTQYF
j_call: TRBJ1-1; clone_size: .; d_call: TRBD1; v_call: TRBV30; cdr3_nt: TGTGCCTGGAGTGTATATCGGACAGGGGGTGGTGAAGCTTTCTTT; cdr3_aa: CAWSVYRTGGGEAFF